This entry features one TCR beta chain sequence. Its antigen is not identified. Profiled with immunoSEQ multiplex PCR; TCRdb holds only in-frame clones, not every one. The sample has roughly 1,500,000 clones, 98% seen once. The data were obtained in a study of shared clonotypes between healthy human individuals. Overall study findings and caveats: When compared with the clonotypes that were shared by all four sorted-subset donors, the non-shared clonotypes turned out to have lower generation probabilities.

The V segment lost 5 bases and the J segment 5 bases; nucleotides outside the gene matches: 8. CDR3 length equals 14 residues. CDR1 and CDR2 from the germline V gene are SQVTM and ANQGSEA. The sample comprised naive CD4+ T cells sorted from blood. Indicated subset: CD45RA+ positively selected. J is TRBJ2-5 and V is TRBV29-1; TRBD2 agrees at 10 bases. This sequence originates from a man aged 30 to 39 in good health. The CDR3 sequence is CSVTPSGSLETQYF. The CDR3 DNA follows: TGCAGCGTTACTCCTAGCGGGAGTCTTGAGACCCAGTACTTC.